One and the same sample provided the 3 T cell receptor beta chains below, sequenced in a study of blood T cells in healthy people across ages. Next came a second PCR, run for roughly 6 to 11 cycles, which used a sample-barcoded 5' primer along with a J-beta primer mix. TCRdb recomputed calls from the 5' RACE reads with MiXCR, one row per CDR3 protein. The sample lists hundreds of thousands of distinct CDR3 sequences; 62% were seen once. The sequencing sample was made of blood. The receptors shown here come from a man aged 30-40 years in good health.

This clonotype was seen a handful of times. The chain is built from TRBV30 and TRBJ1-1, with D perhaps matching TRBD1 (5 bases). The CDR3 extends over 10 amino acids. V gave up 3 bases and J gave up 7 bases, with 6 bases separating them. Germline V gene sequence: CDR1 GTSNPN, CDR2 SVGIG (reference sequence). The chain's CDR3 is CAWSRVEAFF. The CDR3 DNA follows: TGTGCCTGGAGCAGGGTTGAAGCTTTCTTT. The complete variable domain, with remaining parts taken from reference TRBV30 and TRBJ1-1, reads SQTIHQWPATLVQPVGSPLSLECTVEGTSNPNLYWYRQAAGRGLQLLFYSVGIGQISSEVPQNLSASRPQDRQFILSSKKLLLSDSGFYLCAWSRVEAFFGQGTRLTVV.

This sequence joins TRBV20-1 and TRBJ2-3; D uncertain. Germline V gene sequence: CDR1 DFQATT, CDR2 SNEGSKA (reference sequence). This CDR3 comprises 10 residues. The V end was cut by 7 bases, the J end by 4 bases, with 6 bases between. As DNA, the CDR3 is TGCAGTGTTTCTGCAGATACGCAGTATTTT. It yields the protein CSVSADTQYF.

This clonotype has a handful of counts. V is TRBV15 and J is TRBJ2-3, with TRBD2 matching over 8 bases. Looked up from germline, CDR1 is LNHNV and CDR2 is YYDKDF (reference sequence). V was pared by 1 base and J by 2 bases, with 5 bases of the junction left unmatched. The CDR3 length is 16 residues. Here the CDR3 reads CATSRGAGVNTDTQYF. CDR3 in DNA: TGTGCCACCAGCAGAGGAGCGGGGGTTAACACAGATACGCAGTATTTT. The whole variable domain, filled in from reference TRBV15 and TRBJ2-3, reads DAMVIQNPRYQVTQFGKPVTLSCSQTLNHNVMYWYQQKSSQAPKLLFHYYDKDFNNEADTPDNFQSRRPNTSFCFLDIRSPGLGDTAMYLCATSRGAGVNTDTQYFGPGTRLTVL.